The 12 T cell receptor beta chains below come from one sample, sequenced in a study of cytomegalovirus exposure and HLA in healthy donors. PCR involved 60 Vbeta and 13 Jbeta primers. The repertoire was sequenced with immunoSEQ multiplex PCR; TCRdb's copy has only in-frame clones and lacks some. Seen in this sample are just over 40,000 clones; the ten most common clones hold about 6.3%. Sequencing was carried out using PBMCs. These receptors all stem from a man aged 25-45 years in good health and CMV-seronegative.

With respect to this clone: Distinct nucleotide sequences in the sample also encode this CDR3. The J gene is TRBJ1-6, the V gene TRBV4-2; D not resolved. The CDR3 has 16 residues. In germline, CDR1 is LGHNA, CDR2 YNFKEQ. The V gene lost 0 bases and the J gene lost 7 bases, with 13 bases spanning the gap. The CDR3 DNA reads TGTGCCAGCAGCCAAGAGGTTCGGGTGAGAAATTCACCCCTCCACTTT. The encoded protein is CASSQEVRVRNSPLHF.

V is TRBV4-1 and J is TRBJ2-1; TRBD2 matches 7 bases. Per the germline V gene, CDR1 is MGHRA and CDR2 is YSYEKL. V lost 0 bases to trimming and J lost 6 bases; unmatched junction nucleotides: 11. This CDR3 has 17 residues. The CDR3 coding sequence is TGCGCCAGCAGCCAAGATGGGGCGGGAGTGCGCTTCAATGAGCAGTTCTTC. This encodes CASSQDGAGVRFNEQFF.

The chain uses TRBV25-1 and TRBJ1-2, with D unresolved. Germline values: CDR1 MGHDK, CDR2 SYGVNS. Trimming took off 4 bases at V and 3 bases at J, with 6 bases between the two ends. The CDR3 is made up of 12 amino acids. The CDR3 here is CASSGQDYGYTF. CDR3 in DNA: TGTGCCAGCAGTGGTCAGGACTATGGCTACACCTTC.

The chain combines TRBV12-5 with TRBJ1-6; no reliable D call. The CDR3 runs to 14 residues. The V end lost 0 bases, the J end lost 7 bases, and 7 bases lay between the germline ends. Germline V gives CDR1 LGHNT, CDR2 FRNRAP. CDR3 region: CASGLVGGNSPLHF. Here the CDR3 DNA reads TGTGCTAGTGGTTTGGTAGGCGGGAATTCACCCCTCCACTTT.

The V and J genes are TRBV6-1 and TRBJ2-1, with D maybe TRBD2 (6 bases). The germline V gene encodes CDR1 MNHNS and CDR2 SASEGT. This CDR3 is 15 amino acids long. V was clipped by 8 bases and J by 7 bases, with 21 bases between them. The chain's CDR3 is CASAELNGGGNEQFF. CDR3 sequence (DNA): TGTGCCAGCGCCGAACTTAACGGGGGAGGTAATGAGCAGTTCTTC.

J is TRBJ2-7 and V is TRBV5-1; D may be TRBD2 (6 bases). Germline V gene sequence: CDR1 SGHRS, CDR2 YFSETQ. Trimming left V 0 bases short and J 2 bases short, with 9 bases between. The CDR3 has 14 amino acids. This chain's CDR3 is CASSLVGGAYEQYF. CDR3 DNA: TGCGCCAGCAGCTTGGTCGGCGGGGCCTACGAGCAGTACTTC.

The J gene is TRBJ2-3, the V gene TRBV19; 7 bases map to TRBD1. There are 14 residues in the CDR3. V shed 3 bases and J 1 base; nucleotides not matched to a gene: 1. Germline V lookup: CDR1 LNHDA, CDR2 SQIVND (reference sequence). The CDR3 loop reads CASSMQGGTDTQYF. Written as DNA, the CDR3 is TGTGCCAGTAGTATGCAGGGGGGCACAGATACGCAGTATTTT.

The chain joins TRBV6-1 to TRBJ2-3, with 7 nucleotides matching TRBD2. CDR3 length equals 15 residues. Germline-derived CDR1 and CDR2 are MNHNS and SASEGT. J gave up 2 bases and V 4 bases, and 6 bases lay outside the gene matches. The chain's CDR3 is CASSGAGVLTDTQYF. As DNA, the CDR3 is TGTGCCAGCAGTGGTGCGGGAGTCCTCACAGATACGCAGTATTTT.

This chain connects TRBV4-3 to TRBJ1-3; D call uncertain. The CDR3 covers 15 residues. CDR1 is LGHNA, CDR2 YSLEER, per germline. Trimming left V 2 bases short and J 4 bases short, with 12 bases between. The CDR3 region has the DNA TGCGCCAGCAGCCAAAATCAGTGGCAGGGAAACACCATATATTTT. It specifies CASSQNQWQGNTIYF.

The chain joins TRBV19 to TRBJ1-1, with D perhaps matching TRBD1 (6 bases). Trimming removed 7 bases from V and 5 bases from J, with 17 bases in between. The CDR3 is made up of 14 amino acids. Germline V gives CDR1 LNHDA, CDR2 SQIVND (reference sequence). For the CDR3, the DNA is TGTGCCAGTAACTCGAGGGGGACAAGAACTGAAGCTTTCTTT. Its protein is CASNSRGTRTEAFF.

The CDR3: CASSWDREPEAFF. CDR3 sequence (DNA): TGTGCCAGCAGCTGGGACAGGGAGCCTGAAGCTTTCTTT. V and J are TRBV5-6 and TRBJ1-1, with 9 bases aligning to TRBD1. This CDR3 has 13 amino acids. Germline V CDR1 and CDR2: SGHDT, YYEEEE. With V trimmed by 3 bases and J by 6 bases, 3 bases remained unmatched.

V and J are TRBV7-2 and TRBJ1-2, with D maybe TRBD1 (5 bases). The germline gives CDR1 SGHTA, CDR2 FQGNSA. V gave up 1 base and J gave up 3 bases, with 12 bases separating them. There are 15 residues in the CDR3. The CDR3 spells CASSLGGRVDYGYTF. The CDR3 DNA is TGTGCCAGCAGCTTAGGGGGCAGGGTTGACTATGGCTACACCTTC.